This entry lists 18 T cell receptor beta chains sequenced from one sample in a study of T cells in narcolepsy. Assay used: immunoSEQ multiplex PCR; TCRdb lists only in-frame clones, some missing. Here the sample spans tens of thousands of clones, more than 80% being singletons. Sequenced material: CD45RA- memory CD4+ T cells from PBMCs. The receptors here all came from a human donor with narcolepsy.

This chain uses TRBV11-2 with TRBJ1-6; the D is unclear. CDR1 is SGHAT and CDR2 is FQNNGV in the germline V gene. The length of the CDR3 is 15 residues. V lost 2 bases, J lost 8 bases, and 13 bases lay in between. In DNA form, the CDR3 reads TGTGCCAGCAGCTTACAATCGGGGAGTGATTCACCCCTCCACTTT. Its translation: CASSLQSGSDSPLHF.

This chain links TRBV18 with TRBJ2-7; TRBD1 might be the D (5 bases). The CDR3 runs to 16 residues. Germline-derived CDR1 and CDR2 are KGHSH and LQKENI. V lost 3 bases, J lost 4 bases, and 19 bases lay in between. The CDR3 sequence: CASSPTGATSRYEQYF. CDR3 DNA: TGTGCCAGCTCACCTACAGGAGCCACCTCGAGGTACGAGCAGTACTTC.

The V call is TRBV4-1, the J call TRBJ1-6, with 8 bases aligning to TRBD1. CDR1 is MGHRA, CDR2 YSYEKL, per germline. The CDR3 extends over 15 amino acids. J was trimmed by 10 bases and V by 1 base; bases with no gene match: 6. CDR3 loop: CASSQGEDRDSPLHF. The CDR3 nucleotides are TGCGCCAGCAGCCAAGGGGAGGACAGGGACTCACCCCTCCACTTT.

The chain carries TRBV6-1 and TRBJ2-3; no firm D call. The V end lost 3 bases, the J end lost 6 bases, and 16 bases lay between the germline ends. CDR1 is MNHNS, CDR2 SASEGT, per germline. This CDR3 spans 15 amino acids. Here the CDR3 reads CASSDVNYHRDTQYF. For the CDR3, the DNA is TGTGCCAGCAGTGACGTGAACTACCATAGGGATACGCAGTATTTT.

This clone was detected only a few times. V usage is TRBV5-4 and J usage is TRBJ2-2; D may be TRBD1 (7 bases). V was trimmed by 3 bases and J by 5 bases, leaving 14 bases between them. CDR1 is SGHNT, CDR2 YYREEE, per germline (reference sequence). This CDR3 has 15 residues. DNA of the CDR3: TGTGCCAGCAGCTATAACAGGGGAGGTACCGGGGAGCTGTTTTTT. Translating it yields CASSYNRGGTGELFF.

The chain is built from TRBV6-1 and TRBJ1-2; no clear D gene. Trimming took off 4 bases at V and 4 bases at J, with 13 bases between the two ends. The CDR3 has 14 residues. Germline V gene sequence: CDR1 MNHNS, CDR2 SASEGT. CDR3 in amino acids: CASSGGRESYGYTF. In DNA form, the CDR3 reads TGTGCCAGCAGTGGTGGACGGGAGAGCTATGGCTACACCTTC.

V usage is TRBV5-4 and J usage is TRBJ1-2; D not certain. V dropped 4 bases and J dropped 5 bases, with 15 bases sitting between them. This CDR3 is built from 14 residues. Germline loops: CDR1 SGHNT, CDR2 YYREEE (reference sequence). CDR3 coding DNA: TGTGCCAGCAGCGTGGAATGGGCAGATTATGGCTACACCTTC. Protein product: CASSVEWADYGYTF.

The chain employs TRBV10-3 and TRBJ1-1, with TRBD1 matching over 9 bases. J was trimmed by 1 base and V by 11 bases; bases with no gene match: 11. The CDR3 sequence is 15 residues long. Germline V CDR1 and CDR2: ENHRY, SYGVKD. CDR3 amino acids: CAAKDRGFGNTEAFF. For the CDR3, the DNA is TGTGCCGCCAAGGACAGGGGCTTTGGGAACACTGAAGCTTTCTTT.

The chain uses TRBV5-6 and TRBJ1-1; D remains ambiguous. The CDR3 is 14 amino acids. Germline V CDR1 and CDR2: SGHDT, YYEEEE. The V end lost 7 bases, the J end lost 5 bases, and 18 bases lay between the germline ends. The CDR3 protein is CASGRPRMTTEAFF. Written as DNA, the CDR3 is TGTGCCAGCGGTAGGCCCCGTATGACAACTGAAGCTTTCTTT.

V usage is TRBV7-9 and J usage is TRBJ1-6; tentative D call: TRBD1 (5 bases). The length of the CDR3 is 14 residues. The germline V gene encodes CDR1 SEHNR and CDR2 FQNEAQ (reference sequence). The germline V and J ends were trimmed by 3 bases and 7 bases, with 10 bases remaining between them. The CDR3 reads CASSLGLRNSPLHF. The CDR3 nucleotides are TGTGCCAGCAGCTTGGGACTGAGGAATTCACCCCTCCACTTT.

J is TRBJ1-1 and V is TRBV5-4, with unresolved D. V was shortened by 5 bases and J by 4 bases, with 12 bases between the two germline ends. The CDR3 is 13 amino acids. CDR1 SGHNT and CDR2 YYREEE come from the germline V gene (reference sequence). CDR3 region: CASRHSRSTEAFF. The CDR3 nucleotides read TGTGCCAGCAGGCATAGTAGGTCCACTGAAGCTTTCTTT.

This chain joins TRBV30 and TRBJ1-6; unclear D gene. Deletions cut 2 bases from V and 7 bases from J, with 12 bases between. Per germline, CDR1 GTSNPN and CDR2 SVGIG (reference sequence). This CDR3 has 14 residues. The CDR3 nucleotides read TGTGCCTGGAGTCTGGACGGACCAAATTCACCCCTCCACTTT. Translation gives CAWSLDGPNSPLHF.

The chain has TRBV5-4 and TRBJ1-3; 7 nucleotides line up with TRBD1. The V gene's germline CDR1 is SGHNT and CDR2 YYREEE (reference sequence). Losses at the gene ends were 2 bases for V and 8 bases for J; bases not matched to a gene: 22. This CDR3 region has 19 residues. CDR3 amino acids: CASSFSDSRLIDDRDTIYF. The CDR3 DNA reads TGTGCCAGCAGCTTCAGCGACAGCAGACTCATTGATGACAGGGACACCATATATTTT.

The chain carries TRBV28 and TRBJ1-2; tentatively, D is TRBD1 (6 bases). CDR1 is MDHEN, CDR2 SYDVKM, per germline. The V end was cut by 6 bases, the J end by 0 bases, with 14 bases between. The CDR3 is made up of 15 amino acids. CDR3 sequence: CASRRRGASNYGYTF. The CDR3 region has the DNA TGTGCCAGCAGAAGACGGGGGGCGTCTAACTATGGCTACACCTTC.

The chain carries TRBV5-6 and TRBJ2-4; perhaps TRBD2 as D (6 bases). The CDR3 length is 13 residues. V lost 2 bases and J lost 12, with 15 bases in between. Germline V gene lookup returns CDR1 SGHDT and CDR2 YYEEEE. The CDR3 DNA reads TGTGCCAGCAGCTTCGTCGGTGCCGGGGGTCAGTACTTC. As protein: CASSFVGAGGQYF.

The table lists this clone with a count of one. This sample includes further DNA sequences coding for the same CDR3. The rearrangement joins TRBV7-3 to TRBJ1-6; D is ambiguous. Between the trimmed V and J ends, which lost 2 bases and 0 bases, there was a span of 11 bases. CDR1 is SGHTA and CDR2 is FQGTGA in the germline V gene. The CDR3 runs 17 residues. The CDR3 DNA reads as TGTGCCAGCAGCTTATATGGTCGGAGCTCCTATAATTCACCCCTCCACTTT. Protein product: CASSLYGRSSYNSPLHF.

The chain uses TRBV11-2 and TRBJ2-3; D remains unclear. From germline, CDR1 is SGHAT and CDR2 FQNNGV. Trimming cost V 5 bases and J 8 bases, with 14 bases left between them. The CDR3 has 13 residues. In nucleotides, the CDR3 is TGTGCCAGCAGCCCTTCCGGTCCCGGTACGCAGTATTTT. Its translation: CASSPSGPGTQYF.

The rearrangement uses TRBV4-2 and TRBJ2-1, with 10 positions matching TRBD2. Germline V gene data show CDR1 as LGHNA and CDR2 as YNFKEQ. V lost 0 bases, J lost 4 bases, and 3 bases stayed unmatched. CDR3 length equals 16 residues. The CDR3 DNA sequence: TGTGCCAGCAGCCAAGAATCTAGCGGGGGATACAATGAGCAGTTCTTC. Residues: CASSQESSGGYNEQFF.